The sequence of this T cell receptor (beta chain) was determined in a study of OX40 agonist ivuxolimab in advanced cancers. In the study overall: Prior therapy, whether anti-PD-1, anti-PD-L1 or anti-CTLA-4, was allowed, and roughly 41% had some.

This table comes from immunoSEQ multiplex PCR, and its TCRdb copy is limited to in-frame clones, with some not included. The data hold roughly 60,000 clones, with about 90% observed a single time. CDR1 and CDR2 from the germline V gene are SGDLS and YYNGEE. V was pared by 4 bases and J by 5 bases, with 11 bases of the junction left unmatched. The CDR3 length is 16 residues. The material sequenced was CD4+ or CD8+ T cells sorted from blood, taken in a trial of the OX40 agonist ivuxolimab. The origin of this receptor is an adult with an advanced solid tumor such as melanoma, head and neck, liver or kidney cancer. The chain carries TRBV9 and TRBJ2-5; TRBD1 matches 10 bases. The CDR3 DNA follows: TGTGCCAGCAGCCTCCTTGGACAGGGGGTTTTGGAGACCCAGTACTTC. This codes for CASSLLGQGVLETQYF.